This TCR beta chain was profiled in a study of T cell responses to AZD1222 COVID-19 vaccine. The study's findings and limits: As reported, nearly half of all spike-specific TCRs target variant regions that are unmutated. Clonal diversity may have been underestimated in mostly white British donors.

From germline, CDR1 is SGHRS and CDR2 YFSETQ. After removal of 0 bases from V and 4 bases from J, the junction contained 6 bases not matched to a gene. The CDR3 spans 15 residues. The data were produced by immunoSEQ multiplex PCR, yet TCRdb's version contains in-frame clones alone and is incomplete. Of about 110,000 clones in the sample, about 90% are singletons; the top ten hold 22%. A note on this clone: The antigen is undetermined.

This chain connects TRBV5-1 to TRBJ2-7; TRBD1 matches 8 bases. The sequencing here drew on peripheral blood, taken on day 0 of AZD1222 vaccination. This TCR was sampled from an adult in good health. This chain's CDR3 is CASSLGSGGWYEQYF. The DNA for the CDR3 is TGCGCCAGCAGCTTGGGTTCAGGGGGCTGGTACGAGCAGTACTTC.